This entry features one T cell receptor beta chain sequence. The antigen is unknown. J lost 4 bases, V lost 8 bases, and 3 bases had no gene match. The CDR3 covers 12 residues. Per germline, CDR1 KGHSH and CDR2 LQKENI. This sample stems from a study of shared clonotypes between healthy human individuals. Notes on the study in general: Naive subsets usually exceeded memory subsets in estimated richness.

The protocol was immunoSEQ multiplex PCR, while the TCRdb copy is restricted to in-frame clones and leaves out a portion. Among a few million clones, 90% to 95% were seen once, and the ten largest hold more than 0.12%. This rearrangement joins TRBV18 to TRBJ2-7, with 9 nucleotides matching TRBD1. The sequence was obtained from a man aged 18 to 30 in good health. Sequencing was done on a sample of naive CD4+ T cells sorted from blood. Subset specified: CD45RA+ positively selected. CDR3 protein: CASGDRVYEQYF. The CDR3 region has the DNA TGTGCCAGCGGGGACAGGGTTTACGAGCAGTACTTC.